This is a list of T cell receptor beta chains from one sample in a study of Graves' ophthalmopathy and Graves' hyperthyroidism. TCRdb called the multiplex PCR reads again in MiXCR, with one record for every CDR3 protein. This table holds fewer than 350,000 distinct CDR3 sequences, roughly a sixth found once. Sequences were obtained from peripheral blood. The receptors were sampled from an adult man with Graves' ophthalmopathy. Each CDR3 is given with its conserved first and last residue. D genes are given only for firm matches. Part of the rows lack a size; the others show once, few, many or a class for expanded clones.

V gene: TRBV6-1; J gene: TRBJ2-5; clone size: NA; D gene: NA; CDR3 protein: CASTPGAGTQYF; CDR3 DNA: TGTGCCAGCACCCCCGGCGCGGGGACCCAGTACTTC
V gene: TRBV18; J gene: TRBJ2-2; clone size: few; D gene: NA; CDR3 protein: CASSAKGWAGELFF; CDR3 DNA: TGTGCCAGCTCGGCGAAGGGTTGGGCCGGGGAGCTGTTTTTT
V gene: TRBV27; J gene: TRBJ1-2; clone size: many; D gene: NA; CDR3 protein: CASGGQEGFYGYTF; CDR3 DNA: TGTGCCAGCGGTGGGCAGGAAGGCTTTTATGGCTACACCTTC
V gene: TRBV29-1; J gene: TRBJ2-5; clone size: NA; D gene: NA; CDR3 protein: CSVIGGPETQYF; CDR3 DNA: TGCAGCGTCATCGGGGGTCCAGAGACCCAGTACTTC
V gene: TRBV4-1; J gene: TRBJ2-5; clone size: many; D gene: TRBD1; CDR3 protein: CASSPTGASGETQYF; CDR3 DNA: TGCGCCAGCAGCCCCACAGGGGCCTCCGGAGAGACCCAGTACTTC
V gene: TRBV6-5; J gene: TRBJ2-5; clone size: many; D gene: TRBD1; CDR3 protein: CASSRDRGLQETQYF; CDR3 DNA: TGTGCCAGCAGTAGGGACAGGGGGCTCCAAGAGACCCAGTACTTC
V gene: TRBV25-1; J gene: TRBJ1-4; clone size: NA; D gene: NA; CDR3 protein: CASSDDWAEPLNF; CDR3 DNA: TGTGCCAGCAGTGATGATTGGGCGGAACCTCTTAACTTT
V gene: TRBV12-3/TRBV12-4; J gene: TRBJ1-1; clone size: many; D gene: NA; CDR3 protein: CASSLAEGTEAFF; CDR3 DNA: TGTGCCAGCAGTTTAGCTGAAGGGACTGAAGCTTTCTTT
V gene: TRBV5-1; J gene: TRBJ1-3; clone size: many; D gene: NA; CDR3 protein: CASSLNWPAAPEKQAGNTIYF; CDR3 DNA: TGCGCCAGCAGCTTGAACTGGCCGGCAGCCCCCGAAAAACAGGCTGGAAACACCATATATTTT
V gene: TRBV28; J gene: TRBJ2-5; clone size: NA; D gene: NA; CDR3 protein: CASSLGGAGTQYF; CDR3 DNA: TGTGCCAGCAGTTTAGGAGGGGCCGGGACCCAGTACTTC
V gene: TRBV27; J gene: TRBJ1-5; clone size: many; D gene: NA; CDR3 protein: CASSFGDAELINQPQHF; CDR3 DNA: TGTGCCAGCAGTTTCGGGGACGCCGAGTTAATTAATCAGCCCCAGCATTTT
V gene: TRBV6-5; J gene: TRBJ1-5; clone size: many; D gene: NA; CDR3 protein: CASSPDRLLPQHF; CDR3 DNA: TGTGCCAGCAGCCCTGACAGGCTGTTGCCCCAGCATTTT
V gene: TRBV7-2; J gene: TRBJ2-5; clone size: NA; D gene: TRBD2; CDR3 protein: CASSSGLAVQETQYF; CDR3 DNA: TGTGCCAGCAGCTCGGGACTAGCGGTTCAAGAGACCCAGTACTTC
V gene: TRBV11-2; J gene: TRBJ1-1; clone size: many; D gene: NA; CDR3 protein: CASSFYTSEVNTEAFF; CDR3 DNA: TGTGCCAGCAGCTTTTATACATCCGAGGTGAACACTGAAGCTTTCTTT
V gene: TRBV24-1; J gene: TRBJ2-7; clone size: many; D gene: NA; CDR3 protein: CATSKGYEQYF; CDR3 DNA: TGTGCCACCAGTAAGGGATACGAGCAGTACTTC
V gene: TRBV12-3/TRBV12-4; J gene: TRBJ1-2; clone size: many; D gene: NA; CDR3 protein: CASSSPGHYYTF; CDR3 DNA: TGTGCCAGCAGTTCTCCGGGACACTACTACACCTTC
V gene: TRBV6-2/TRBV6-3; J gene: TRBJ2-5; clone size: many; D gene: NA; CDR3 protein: CASSYGGRDQETQYF; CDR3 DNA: TGTGCCAGCAGTTACGGTGGCCGGGACCAAGAGACCCAGTACTTC
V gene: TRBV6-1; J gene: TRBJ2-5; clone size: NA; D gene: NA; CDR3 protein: CASSGPEKETQYF; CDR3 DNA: TGTGCCAGCAGTGGTCCAGAGAAAGAGACCCAGTACTTC
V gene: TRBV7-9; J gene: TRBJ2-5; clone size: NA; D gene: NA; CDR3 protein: CASSLTDGEYQETQYF; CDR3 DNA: TGTGCCAGCAGCCTAACGGACGGGGAGTACCAAGAGACCCAGTACTTC
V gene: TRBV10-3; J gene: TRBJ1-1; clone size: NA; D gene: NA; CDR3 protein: CAISPGGRNTEAFF; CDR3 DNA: TGTGCCATCAGTCCTGGGGGGCGAAACACTGAAGCTTTCTTT
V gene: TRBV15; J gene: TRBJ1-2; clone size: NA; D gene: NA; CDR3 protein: CATSREGQYTF; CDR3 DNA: TGTGCCACCAGCAGGGAAGGACAGTACACCTTC
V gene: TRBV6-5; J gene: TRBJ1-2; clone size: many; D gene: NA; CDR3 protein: CASSYSGLDYGYTF; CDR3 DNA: TGTGCCAGCAGTTACTCAGGGCTCGACTATGGCTACACCTTC
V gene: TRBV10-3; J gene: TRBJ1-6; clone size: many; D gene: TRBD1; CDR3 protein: CAISVKDRGDSPLHF; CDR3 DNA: TGTGCCATCAGCGTGAAGGACAGGGGCGACTCACCCCTCCACTTT
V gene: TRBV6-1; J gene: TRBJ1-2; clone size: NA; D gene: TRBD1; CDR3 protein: CASTYDRAGYTF; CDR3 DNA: TGTGCCAGCACCTACGACAGGGCCGGCTACACCTTC
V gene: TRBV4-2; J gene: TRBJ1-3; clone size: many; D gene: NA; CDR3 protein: CASSQEGEVWGNTIYF; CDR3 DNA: TGTGCCAGCAGCCAAGAGGGAGAGGTCTGGGGAAACACCATATATTTT
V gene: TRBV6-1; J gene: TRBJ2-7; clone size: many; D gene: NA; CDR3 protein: CASSLGNEGYEQYF; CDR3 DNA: TGTGCCAGCAGTCTAGGGAACGAGGGCTACGAGCAGTACTTC
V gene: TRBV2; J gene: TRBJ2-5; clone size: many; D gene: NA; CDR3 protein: CASRAPGQETQYF; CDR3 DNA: TGTGCCAGCAGAGCGCCGGGGCAAGAGACCCAGTACTTC